The 14 T cell receptor beta chains in this list originate from one sample, sequenced in a study of blood T cell repertoires in COVID-19. Sequenced by immunoSEQ multiplex PCR; TCRdb stores in-frame clones only, minus some. The top ten hold just over 50% of the sample, which has about 14,000 clones, approximately 86% seen once. The material sequenced was peripheral blood. These receptors came from an elderly man with acute or convalescent COVID-19.

The chain is built from TRBV5-1 and TRBJ2-1; 9 positions match TRBD2. The CDR3 covers 13 residues. From germline, CDR1 is SGHRS and CDR2 YFSETQ. V lost 5 bases, J lost 5 bases, and 2 bases stayed unmatched. The CDR3 here is CASSWTSDNEQFF. CDR3 sequence (DNA): TGCGCCAGCAGTTGGACTAGCGACAATGAGCAGTTCTTC.

The CDR3 coding sequence is TGTGCTAGTGGTTTGGGGGCTATTGAGGGGGATGAGCAGTTCTTC. It specifies CASGLGAIEGDEQFF. The chain uses TRBV12-5 and TRBJ2-1, with D tentatively TRBD1 (6 bases). V gave up 1 base and J gave up 8 bases, with 15 bases separating them. The CDR3 spans 15 residues. Germline CDR1 is LGHNT and CDR2 is FRNRAP.

J is TRBJ2-1 and V is TRBV20-1; 10 bases are shared with TRBD2. Germline V gene lookup returns CDR1 DFQATT and CDR2 SNEGSKA (reference sequence). The CDR3 is 16 residues long. The V and J ends lost 3 bases and 5 bases, in that order; junction bases with no gene match: 10. The DNA of the CDR3 is TGCAGTGCTAGTCGCCCCGGGACTAGCGTAAACAATGAGCAGTTCTTC. Residues: CSASRPGTSVNNEQFF.

The rearrangement uses TRBV6-5 and TRBJ1-5; D might be TRBD1 (6 bases). The CDR3 is 12 residues long. Germline lookup yields CDR1 MNHEY and CDR2 SVGAGI. V lost 10 bases and J lost 5, with 12 bases in between. The CDR3, as DNA: TGTGCCAACAAGACAGGCGATCAGCCCCAGCATTTT. This codes for CANKTGDQPQHF.

The V and J genes are TRBV6-5 and TRBJ1-2; D ambiguous. Germline V gene sequence: CDR1 MNHEY, CDR2 SVGAGI. The CDR3 has 13 residues. The ends were cut back, 9 bases at V and 1 base at J, with 12 bases in the middle. The CDR3 DNA follows: TGTGCCAGTTCCCGTACGGTTAACTATGGCTACACCTTC. Its translation: CASSRTVNYGYTF.

This clone was counted only a few times. V and J are TRBV30 and TRBJ1-1, with D uncertain. Germline V gene sequence: CDR1 GTSNPN, CDR2 SVGIG (reference sequence). The ends were cut back, 3 bases at V and 0 bases at J, with 8 bases in the middle. The CDR3 runs to 13 residues. CDR3 amino acids: CAWSGVLNTEAFF. In nucleotides, the CDR3 is TGTGCCTGGAGCGGGGTGCTGAACACTGAAGCTTTCTTT. The full variable domain, rest sourced from reference TRBV30 and TRBJ1-1, is SQTIHQWPATLVQPVGSPLSLECTVEGTSNPNLYWYRQAAGRGLQLLFYSVGIGQISSEVPQNLSASRPQDRQFILSSKKLLLSDSGFYLCAWSGVLNTEAFFGQGTRLTVV.

This sequence joins TRBV7-9 and TRBJ1-1, with a weak D call TRBD1 (5 bases). The CDR3 loop spans 15 amino acids. CDR1 and CDR2 from the germline V gene are SEHNR and FQNEAQ (reference sequence). V lost 4 bases to trimming and J lost 7 bases, with 19 bases between them. The DNA for the CDR3 is TGTGCCAGCAGCTCGTCCAGGGTTGCCTTCGTTGAAGCTTTCTTT. This sequence encodes CASSSSRVAFVEAFF. Variable domain in full (rest from reference TRBV7-9 and TRBJ1-1): DTGVSQNPRHKITKRGQNVTFRCDPISEHNRLYWYRQTLGQGPEFLTYFQNEAQLEKSRLLSDRFSAERPKGSFSTLEIQRTEQGDSAMYLCASSSSRVAFVEAFFGQGTRLTVV.

V and J are TRBV6-5 and TRBJ2-5; perhaps TRBD1 as D (6 bases). This CDR3 has 14 amino acids. Germline CDR1 and CDR2: MNHEY and SVGAGI. V was trimmed by 8 bases and J by 0 bases, leaving 13 bases between them. The DNA of the CDR3 is TGTGCCAGCGGCAGACAGGTAGACCAAGAGACCCAGTACTTC. Translating gives CASGRQVDQETQYF.

V usage is TRBV7-9 and J usage is TRBJ2-1; 8 bases map to TRBD1. This CDR3 is built from 15 residues. CDR1 is SEHNR, CDR2 FQNEAQ, per germline (reference sequence). After removal of 5 bases from V and 6 bases from J, the junction contained 9 bases not matched to a gene. As DNA, the CDR3 is TGTGCCAGCAGCGAGGACAGGGCGCCCCGCAATGAGCAGTTCTTC. Its translation is CASSEDRAPRNEQFF.

This rearrangement joins TRBV10-2 to TRBJ2-1, with D possibly being TRBD2 (6 bases). This CDR3 has 16 residues. Trimming stripped 3 bases from V and 8 bases from J, with 20 bases between. Germline V gene data show CDR1 as WSHSY and CDR2 as SAAADI. CDR3 nucleotides: TGCGCCAGCAGTGACTCGGGGCGGGGCAGAGCCGATGAGCAGTTCTTC. It specifies CASSDSGRGRADEQFF.

CDR3 in DNA: TGTGCCACCAGTGATGCGAAATCTTCTACCTACGAGCAGTACTTC. Protein product: CATSDAKSSTYEQYF. The chain combines TRBV24-1 with TRBJ2-7; the D is unclear. CDR1 is KGHDR and CDR2 is SFDVKD in the germline V gene. With 3 bases removed from V and 2 bases from J, the gap between germline ends came to 13 bases. This CDR3 has 15 residues.

CDR3 protein: CASSFLSGGAGNEQFF. The CDR3 nucleotides are TGCGCCAGCAGCTTCTTGAGCGGGGGGGCTGGCAATGAGCAGTTCTTC. This chain connects TRBV5-1 to TRBJ2-1; 10 bases align to TRBD2. There are 16 residues in the CDR3. Germline assignment: CDR1 SGHRS and CDR2 YFSETQ. Trimming cost V 2 bases and J 6 bases; bases outside gene matches: 8.

This clone was seen once. The J gene is TRBJ2-1, the V gene TRBV5-1, with 15 nucleotides matching TRBD2. The CDR3 totals 16 residues. Germline trimming cut 4 bases from V and 6 bases from J; bases unmatched to any gene: 5. The germline V gene encodes CDR1 SGHRS and CDR2 YFSETQ. CDR3 sequence reads: CASSVGTSGGLNEQFF. The CDR3 DNA reads TGCGCCAGCAGCGTGGGGACTAGCGGGGGGCTCAATGAGCAGTTCTTC.

In this sample, this clone turned up a few times. CDR3 sequence reads: CASSLDGGSKNIQYF. As DNA, the CDR3 is TGCGCCAGCAGCTTGGACGGGGGTTCCAAAAACATTCAGTACTTC. This chain connects TRBV5-1 to TRBJ2-4, with TRBD2 as a possible D gene (6 bases). The germline V gene encodes CDR1 SGHRS and CDR2 YFSETQ. The CDR3 has 15 amino acids. Trimming removed 0 bases at V and 2 bases at J, with 9 bases between. The full variable domain, its missing parts supplied by reference TRBV5-1 and TRBJ2-4, is KAGVTQTPRYLIKTRGQQVTLSCSPISGHRSVSWYQQTPGQGLQFLFEYFSETQRNKGNFPGRFSGRQFSNSRSEMNVSTLELGDSALYLCASSLDGGSKNIQYFGAGTRLSVL.